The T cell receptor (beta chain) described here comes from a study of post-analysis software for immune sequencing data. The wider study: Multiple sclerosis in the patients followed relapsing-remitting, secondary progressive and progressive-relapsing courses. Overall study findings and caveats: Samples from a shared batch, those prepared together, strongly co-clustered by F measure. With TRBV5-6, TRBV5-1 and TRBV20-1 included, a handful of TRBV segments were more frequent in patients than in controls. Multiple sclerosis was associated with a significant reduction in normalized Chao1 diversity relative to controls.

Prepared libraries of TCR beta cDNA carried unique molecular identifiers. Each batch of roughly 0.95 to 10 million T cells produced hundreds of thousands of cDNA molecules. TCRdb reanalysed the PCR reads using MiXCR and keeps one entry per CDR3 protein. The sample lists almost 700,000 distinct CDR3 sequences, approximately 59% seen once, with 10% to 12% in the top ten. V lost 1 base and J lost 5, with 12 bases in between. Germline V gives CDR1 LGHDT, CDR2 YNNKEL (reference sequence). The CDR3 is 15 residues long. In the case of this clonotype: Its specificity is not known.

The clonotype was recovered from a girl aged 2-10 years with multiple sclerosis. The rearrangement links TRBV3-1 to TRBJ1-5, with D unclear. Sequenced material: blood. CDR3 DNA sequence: TGTGCCAGCAGCCAAGGGGAGCTATTCGATCAGCCCCAGCATTTT. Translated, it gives CASSQGELFDQPQHF. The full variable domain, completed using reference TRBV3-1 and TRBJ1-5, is DTAVSQTPKYLVTQMGNDKSIKCEQNLGHDTMYWYKQDSKKFLKIMFSYNNKELIINETVPNRFSPKSPDKAHLNLHINSLELGDSAVYFCASSQGELFDQPQHFGDGTRLSIL.